This TCR beta chain was retrieved from a study of blood T cell repertoires in COVID-19. The assay was immunoSEQ multiplex PCR, and TCRdb's table has in-frame clones only and misses some. This table holds about 220,000 clones, 65% to 85% found once. Unmatched junction bases numbered 7, after V lost 5 bases and J lost 5 bases. CDR1 KGHDR and CDR2 SFDVKD come from the germline V gene. The CDR3 is 15 residues long. V usage is TRBV24-1 and J usage is TRBJ2-5; TRBD2 agrees at 10 bases. Material: peripheral blood. This TCR derives from a woman younger than 45 who had recovered from COVID-19. CDR3 region: CATSATAGGEETQYF. Here the CDR3 DNA reads TGTGCCACCAGTGCTACAGCGGGGGGGGAGGAGACCCAGTACTTC.